The subject of this entry is one T cell receptor beta chain. Its antigen remains unknown. The data are from a study of graft-versus-host responses after intestinal transplantation. Study in general: The recipients all started with anti-thymocyte globulin induction and then took tacrolimus and steroids for about 3 years. Study results and limitations: GvH clones turned up in recipient marrow; some had shown up first in ileum or blood.

Libraries were prepared by immunoSEQ multiplex PCR; TCRdb keeps only in-frame clonotypes and omits some of them. The repertoire holds about 90,000 clones, with roughly 92% as singletons. This TCR came from a human donor who received an intestinal transplant. The sequenced sample was unstimulated CD4+ T cells sorted from spleen or lymph node cells, obtained before intestinal transplant.

In DNA form, the CDR3 reads TGTGCCAGCAGTTATTCGACCGCAATCCAGTACAATGAGCAGTTCTTC. Translated, it gives CASSYSTAIQYNEQFF. The chain joins TRBV28 to TRBJ2-1; no definite D call. In germline, CDR1 is MDHEN, CDR2 SYDVKM. The CDR3 sequence is 16 residues long. Trimming stripped 4 bases from V and 4 bases from J, with 17 bases between.